This is a list of T cell receptor beta chains from one sample in a study of PD-1 blockade in classical Hodgkin lymphoma. TCRdb's table, derived via immunoSEQ multiplex PCR, lists solely in-frame clones and lacks some. The sample holds fewer than 90,000 clones, about 93% seen once. Specimen: peripheral blood mononuclear cells (PBMCs). Receptors originate from a human donor with classical Hodgkin lymphoma. CDR3s include the opening cysteine and the closing phenylalanine or tryptophan. D genes are given only for firm matches. Rows give clone size only sometimes, using once, few, many, or a class for an expanded clone.

CDR3aa: CASAGGNTIYF
CDR3nt: TGTGCCTCCGCCGGGGGAAACACCATATATTTT
abundance: NA
v_gene: TRBV6-5
len: 11
d_gene: NA
j_gene: TRBJ1-3

CDR3aa: CASSFDRGLEQFF
CDR3nt: TGCGCCAGCAGCTTCGACAGGGGGCTTGAGCAGTTCTTC
abundance: NA
v_gene: TRBV5-1
len: 13
d_gene: TRBD1
j_gene: TRBJ2-1

CDR3aa: CASSQGSKNIQYF
CDR3nt: TGTGCCAGCAGCCAGGGTTCCAAAAACATTCAGTACTTC
abundance: NA
v_gene: TRBV14
len: 13
d_gene: NA
j_gene: TRBJ2-4

CDR3aa: CASSAPLGGQGNTEAFF
CDR3nt: TGTGCCAGCAGTGCGCCGTTGGGGGGGCAGGGAAACACTGAAGCTTTCTTT
abundance: NA
v_gene: TRBV2
len: 17
d_gene: NA
j_gene: TRBJ1-1

CDR3aa: CASSVFGAYGYTF
CDR3nt: TGTGCCAGCAGCGTGTTTGGGGCCTATGGCTACACCTTC
abundance: NA
v_gene: TRBV9
len: 13
d_gene: NA
j_gene: TRBJ1-2

CDR3aa: CASSPGQGFGYTF
CDR3nt: TGTGCCAGCTCACCCGGACAGGGGTTTGGCTACACCTTC
abundance: NA
v_gene: TRBV18
len: 13
d_gene: TRBD1
j_gene: TRBJ1-2

CDR3aa: CASSLWDRGPYGYTF
CDR3nt: TGTGCCAGCAGCCTATGGGACAGGGGCCCCTATGGCTACACCTTC
abundance: NA
v_gene: TRBV7-9
len: 15
d_gene: TRBD1
j_gene: TRBJ1-2

CDR3aa: CASSSQAFYGYTF
CDR3nt: TGTGCCAGCAGTTCGCAGGCCTTCTATGGCTACACCTTC
abundance: NA
v_gene: TRBV7-2
len: 13
d_gene: NA
j_gene: TRBJ1-2

CDR3aa: CASSQVGSGYGYTF
CDR3nt: TGTGCCAGCAGCCAAGTTGGGAGCGGCTATGGCTACACCTTC
abundance: NA
v_gene: TRBV9
len: 14
d_gene: NA
j_gene: TRBJ1-2

CDR3aa: CASLPGTHYGYTF
CDR3nt: TGTGCCAGCTTGCCCGGGACCCACTATGGCTACACCTTC
abundance: NA
v_gene: TRBV2
len: 13
d_gene: NA
j_gene: TRBJ1-2

CDR3aa: CASSGGQGYSYGYTF
CDR3nt: TGTGCCAGCAGCGGAGGACAGGGGTACAGCTATGGCTACACCTTC
abundance: NA
v_gene: TRBV9
len: 15
d_gene: TRBD1
j_gene: TRBJ1-2

CDR3aa: CASIEDRANYGYTF
CDR3nt: TGTGCCAGCATCGAAGACAGGGCGAACTATGGCTACACCTTC
abundance: NA
v_gene: TRBV7-2
len: 14
d_gene: TRBD1
j_gene: TRBJ1-2

CDR3aa: CASSSTGTAYEQYF
CDR3nt: TGTGCCAGCAGTTCGACTGGGACAGCTTACGAGCAGTACTTC
abundance: NA
v_gene: TRBV6-5
len: 14
d_gene: TRBD1
j_gene: TRBJ2-7

CDR3aa: CASSNLGRNTEAFF
CDR3nt: TGTGCCAGCAGTAACCTAGGGCGGAACACTGAAGCTTTCTTT
abundance: NA
v_gene: TRBV6-5
len: 14
d_gene: NA
j_gene: TRBJ1-1

CDR3aa: CASSLSGPNTEAFF
CDR3nt: TGTGCCAGCTCACTTTCTGGACCGAACACTGAAGCTTTCTTT
abundance: NA
v_gene: TRBV18
len: 14
d_gene: NA
j_gene: TRBJ1-1

CDR3aa: CASSEKERGRSDTQYF
CDR3nt: TGTGCCAGCAGTGAGAAGGAGCGAGGGCGTTCAGATACGCAGTATTTT
abundance: NA
v_gene: TRBV25-1
len: 16
d_gene: NA
j_gene: TRBJ2-3

CDR3aa: CASSPGLYGYTF
CDR3nt: TGTGCCAGCAGCCCAGGGCTGTATGGCTACACCTTC
abundance: NA
v_gene: TRBV7-2
len: 12
d_gene: NA
j_gene: TRBJ1-2

CDR3aa: CASRKGAAGDTQYF
CDR3nt: TGTGCCAGCCGAAAAGGGGCCGCGGGGGATACGCAGTATTTT
abundance: NA
v_gene: TRBV6-4
len: 14
d_gene: NA
j_gene: TRBJ2-3

CDR3aa: CASSDHSTSGRETQYF
CDR3nt: TGTGCCAGCAGCGATCACTCGACTAGCGGGAGGGAGACCCAGTACTTC
abundance: NA
v_gene: TRBV7-9
len: 16
d_gene: TRBD2
j_gene: TRBJ2-5

CDR3aa: CATTRGSYGYTF
CDR3nt: TGTGCCACGACGCGGGGGAGCTATGGCTACACCTTC
abundance: NA
v_gene: TRBV28
len: 12
d_gene: NA
j_gene: TRBJ1-2

CDR3aa: CASSWPQHF
CDR3nt: TGTGCCAGCAGCTGGCCCCAGCATTTT
abundance: NA
v_gene: TRBV28
len: 9
d_gene: NA
j_gene: TRBJ1-5

CDR3aa: CASSLAGPENTIYF
CDR3nt: TGCGCCAGCAGCTTGGCAGGGCCAGAAAACACCATATATTTT
abundance: NA
v_gene: TRBV5-1
len: 14
d_gene: NA
j_gene: TRBJ1-3

CDR3aa: CASSERGQGDYGYTF
CDR3nt: TGTGCCAGCAGTGAGAGGGGGCAGGGAGACTATGGCTACACCTTC
abundance: NA
v_gene: TRBV6-1
len: 15
d_gene: TRBD1
j_gene: TRBJ1-2

CDR3aa: CASSPGTGMGNIQYF
CDR3nt: TGTGCCAGCAGCCCCGGGACAGGGATGGGAAACATTCAGTACTTC
abundance: NA
v_gene: TRBV5-4
len: 15
d_gene: TRBD1
j_gene: TRBJ2-4

CDR3aa: CASSPDNYGYTF
CDR3nt: TGTGCCAGCTCACCGGATAACTATGGCTACACCTTC
abundance: NA
v_gene: TRBV18
len: 12
d_gene: NA
j_gene: TRBJ1-2

CDR3aa: CASSEGTGGGGNQPQHF
CDR3nt: TGTGCCAGCAGTGAGGGGACAGGGGGCGGTGGCAATCAGCCCCAGCATTTT
abundance: NA
v_gene: TRBV2
len: 17
d_gene: TRBD1
j_gene: TRBJ1-5

CDR3aa: CASSPNRDTEAFF
CDR3nt: TGCGCCAGCAGCCCCAACAGGGACACTGAAGCTTTCTTT
abundance: NA
v_gene: TRBV4-3
len: 13
d_gene: NA
j_gene: TRBJ1-1

CDR3aa: CASSQGVGDTEAFF
CDR3nt: TGCGCCAGCAGCCAAGGAGTCGGGGACACTGAAGCTTTCTTT
abundance: NA
v_gene: TRBV4-1
len: 14
d_gene: NA
j_gene: TRBJ1-1

CDR3aa: CASRERTGGRGTEAFF
CDR3nt: TGTGCCAGCAGAGAAAGAACAGGGGGAAGGGGCACTGAAGCTTTCTTT
abundance: NA
v_gene: TRBV2
len: 16
d_gene: TRBD1
j_gene: TRBJ1-1

CDR3aa: CASSSGYEQYF
CDR3nt: TGTGCCAGCAGCTCGGGCTACGAGCAGTACTTC
abundance: NA
v_gene: TRBV9
len: 11
d_gene: NA
j_gene: TRBJ2-7

CDR3aa: CASSILGQGAGYTF
CDR3nt: TGTGCCAGTAGTATATTAGGGCAGGGGGCTGGCTACACCTTC
abundance: NA
v_gene: TRBV19
len: 14
d_gene: TRBD1
j_gene: TRBJ1-2

CDR3aa: CASRNGPSANYGYTF
CDR3nt: TGTGCCAGCAGGAACGGACCGTCAGCTAACTATGGCTACACCTTC
abundance: NA
v_gene: TRBV5-4
len: 15
d_gene: NA
j_gene: TRBJ1-2

CDR3aa: CASSLDLTGVPEAFF
CDR3nt: TGTGCCAGCAGCTTAGACCTAACGGGGGTTCCTGAAGCTTTCTTT
abundance: NA
v_gene: TRBV11-2
len: 15
d_gene: NA
j_gene: TRBJ1-1

CDR3aa: CASSHSLEGTEAFF
CDR3nt: TGTGCCAGCTCACATAGTTTAGAGGGCACTGAAGCTTTCTTT
abundance: NA
v_gene: TRBV18
len: 14
d_gene: NA
j_gene: TRBJ1-1

CDR3aa: CASRPIRVTGELFF
CDR3nt: TGTGCCAGCAGGCCCATACGAGTCACCGGGGAGCTGTTTTTT
abundance: once
v_gene: TRBV28
len: 14
d_gene: NA
j_gene: TRBJ2-2

CDR3aa: CASSPQTTNPYGYTF
CDR3nt: TGTGCCAGCAGCCCTCAGACAACAAACCCCTATGGCTACACCTTC
abundance: NA
v_gene: TRBV5-4
len: 15
d_gene: NA
j_gene: TRBJ1-2

CDR3aa: CASSQPGPKGGNTIYF
CDR3nt: TGTGCCAGCAGCCAACCGGGCCCTAAGGGTGGAAACACCATATATTTT
abundance: NA
v_gene: TRBV28
len: 16
d_gene: NA
j_gene: TRBJ1-3

CDR3aa: CASSLVSGTHYEQYF
CDR3nt: TGTGCCAGCAGCTTGGTGAGCGGGACACATTACGAGCAGTACTTC
abundance: NA
v_gene: TRBV5-5
len: 15
d_gene: NA
j_gene: TRBJ2-7

CDR3aa: CASIERTGSKNIQYF
CDR3nt: TGTGCCAGCATCGAAAGGACAGGGTCCAAAAACATTCAGTACTTC
abundance: NA
v_gene: TRBV6-5
len: 15
d_gene: TRBD1
j_gene: TRBJ2-4

CDR3aa: CASSRRDSGNEQFF
CDR3nt: TGTGCCAGCAGCCGGCGGGACAGTGGGAATGAGCAGTTCTTC
abundance: NA
v_gene: TRBV7-6
len: 14
d_gene: NA
j_gene: TRBJ2-1

CDR3aa: CAISESIEGLSEKLFF
CDR3nt: TGTGCCATCAGTGAGTCCATAGAAGGGCTTAGTGAAAAACTGTTTTTT
abundance: NA
v_gene: TRBV10-3
len: 16
d_gene: NA
j_gene: TRBJ1-4

CDR3aa: CASSLSGTTTDTQYF
CDR3nt: TGTGCCAGCAGCCTGTCCGGGACTACTACAGATACGCAGTATTTT
abundance: NA
v_gene: TRBV7-2
len: 15
d_gene: TRBD2
j_gene: TRBJ2-3

CDR3aa: CASSLSGKNTEAFF
CDR3nt: TGCGCCAGCAGTCTATCAGGGAAGAACACTGAAGCTTTCTTT
abundance: NA
v_gene: TRBV23-1
len: 14
d_gene: NA
j_gene: TRBJ1-1

CDR3aa: CASSQETTGGRSGELFF
CDR3nt: TGCGCCAGCAGCCAAGAAACGACGGGGGGGCGTTCCGGGGAGCTGTTTTTT
abundance: NA
v_gene: TRBV4-1
len: 17
d_gene: TRBD2
j_gene: TRBJ2-2

CDR3aa: CASSALITGEYTDTQYF
CDR3nt: TGTGCCAGCAGCGCCTTAATTACGGGGGAGTACACAGATACGCAGTATTTT
abundance: NA
v_gene: TRBV13
len: 17
d_gene: NA
j_gene: TRBJ2-3

CDR3aa: CASSSSGTGNYSPLHF
CDR3nt: TGTGCCAGCAGCTCATCCGGGACAGGGAATTATTCACCCCTCCACTTT
abundance: NA
v_gene: TRBV7-2
len: 16
d_gene: TRBD1
j_gene: TRBJ1-6

CDR3aa: CASMEPSNYGYTF
CDR3nt: TGTGCCAGCATGGAGCCTTCTAACTATGGCTACACCTTC
abundance: NA
v_gene: TRBV6-1
len: 13
d_gene: NA
j_gene: TRBJ1-2

CDR3aa: CASSQGRTGELFF
CDR3nt: TGCGCCAGCAGCCAAGGACGGACCGGGGAGCTGTTTTTT
abundance: NA
v_gene: TRBV4-1
len: 13
d_gene: NA
j_gene: TRBJ2-2

CDR3aa: CASSLVSTSGVYEQYF
CDR3nt: TGCGCCAGCAGCTTGGTTAGTACTAGCGGAGTTTACGAGCAGTACTTC
abundance: NA
v_gene: TRBV5-1
len: 16
d_gene: TRBD2
j_gene: TRBJ2-7

CDR3aa: CASSSHRGRTGELFF
CDR3nt: TGTGCCAGCAGCTCCCACAGGGGGCGCACCGGGGAGCTGTTTTTT
abundance: NA
v_gene: TRBV7-2
len: 15
d_gene: TRBD1
j_gene: TRBJ2-2

CDR3aa: CASSLSGEGQTQYF
CDR3nt: TGTGCCAGCAGCTTGTCGGGGGAGGGCCAGACCCAGTACTTC
abundance: NA
v_gene: TRBV5-4
len: 14
d_gene: TRBD2
j_gene: TRBJ2-5

CDR3aa: CASSSGISTDTQYF
CDR3nt: TGCGCCAGCAGCTCAGGGATCAGCACAGATACGCAGTATTTT
abundance: NA
v_gene: TRBV5-1
len: 14
d_gene: NA
j_gene: TRBJ2-3

CDR3aa: CASTWDQTGELFF
CDR3nt: TGTGCCAGCACCTGGGACCAAACCGGGGAGCTGTTTTTT
abundance: NA
v_gene: TRBV18
len: 13
d_gene: NA
j_gene: TRBJ2-2

CDR3aa: CASSLTRDSYNEQFF
CDR3nt: TGCGCCAGCAGCCTTACCCGGGACTCCTACAATGAGCAGTTCTTC
abundance: NA
v_gene: TRBV5-1
len: 15
d_gene: NA
j_gene: TRBJ2-1

CDR3aa: CASSQQGAWQETQYF
CDR3nt: TGTGCCAGCAGCCAACAGGGGGCCTGGCAAGAGACCCAGTACTTC
abundance: once
v_gene: TRBV7-7
len: 15
d_gene: TRBD1
j_gene: TRBJ2-5

CDR3aa: CASSEYGAGYTF
CDR3nt: TGTGCCAGCAGTGAATATGGGGCCGGCTACACCTTC
abundance: NA
v_gene: TRBV25-1
len: 12
d_gene: NA
j_gene: TRBJ1-2

CDR3aa: CASLGLAELTGELFF
CDR3nt: TGTGCCAGTTTGGGACTAGCGGAGCTCACCGGGGAGCTGTTTTTT
abundance: NA
v_gene: TRBV19
len: 15
d_gene: TRBD2
j_gene: TRBJ2-2

CDR3aa: CASSIAGYYGYTF
CDR3nt: TGTGCCAGTAGTATAGCGGGATACTATGGCTACACCTTC
abundance: NA
v_gene: TRBV19
len: 13
d_gene: NA
j_gene: TRBJ1-2

CDR3aa: CARETIGAPGAHSPLHF
CDR3nt: TGTGCCAGAGAGACTATAGGGGCGCCAGGGGCTCATTCACCCCTCCACTTT
abundance: NA
v_gene: TRBV2
len: 17
d_gene: NA
j_gene: TRBJ1-6